This T cell receptor beta chain originates from a study of T cells after yellow fever vaccination. Background on the study: The fractions with low cell numbers were processed using SMART-Seq v4 Ultra Low Input.

In its sample, this clonotype was seen many times. Its cognate antigen is unknown. Study-level results: Only a small proportion of the clonotypes turned up in both the CD4 and the CD8 compartments, likely arising from convergent recombination.

Template switching by 5'RACE produced TCR cDNA, adding a universal primer site and UMIs. One entry per CDR3 protein results from TCRdb running MiXCR on the 5' RACE reads. The data hold 70,000 or so distinct CDR3 sequences, with approximately 5% observed a single time. Trimming took 4 bases from V and 2 from J, leaving 13 bases between them. The CDR3 extends over 14 amino acids. Germline lookup yields CDR1 DFQATT and CDR2 SNEGSKA (reference sequence). The rearrangement joins TRBV20-1 to TRBJ2-3; no definite D call. The source was CD4+ T cells sorted from PBMCs, collected roughly 14 days after the first yellow fever vaccination. This sequence was found in a man aged 18 to 30 who received the YFV17D yellow fever vaccine. This chain's CDR3 is CSAKLGLLTDTQYF. For the CDR3, the DNA is TGCAGTGCTAAACTGGGCCTTCTCACAGATACGCAGTATTTT.